A single sample gave rise to the 29 T cell receptor beta chains below, sequenced in a study of blood T cell repertoires in COVID-19. Assay: immunoSEQ multiplex PCR; the TCRdb copy retains only in-frame clones and omits some. Among 95,000 to 150,000 clones listed, approximately 87% were seen once. The sample was peripheral blood. The receptors were sampled from a man between 45 and 60 years old with acute or convalescent COVID-19.

The J gene is TRBJ2-1, the V gene TRBV19; D gene unclear. The CDR3 is 16 residues long. The V gene lost 1 base and the J gene lost 0 bases, with 10 bases spanning the gap. Germline V gene lookup returns CDR1 LNHDA and CDR2 SQIVND (reference sequence). CDR3 sequence: CASSIGAKSSYNEQFF. The CDR3 DNA follows: TGTGCCAGTAGTATAGGAGCGAAAAGCTCCTACAATGAGCAGTTCTTC.

V gene TRBV5-5 combines with J gene TRBJ2-7, with D perhaps matching TRBD1 (6 bases). This CDR3 is 14 amino acids long. The germline V gene has CDR1 SGHKS and CDR2 YYEKEE (reference sequence). V was cut by 1 base and J by 0 bases, with 8 bases left in between. The CDR3 region is CASSLTGLSYEQYF. The CDR3 DNA reads TGTGCCAGCAGCTTGACAGGGCTCTCCTACGAGCAGTACTTC.

This clone was seen a few times. The chain joins TRBV7-2 to TRBJ1-5; D is unresolved. The CDR3 is 14 amino acids. Trimming stripped 5 bases from V and 3 bases from J, with 11 bases between. CDR1 and CDR2 (germline): SGHTA, FQGNSA. The CDR3 is CASSHRLANQPQHF. CDR3 sequence (DNA): TGTGCCAGCAGCCATCGTTTGGCCAATCAGCCCCAGCATTTT.

The chain joins TRBV7-2 to TRBJ2-2; D is ambiguous. The length of the CDR3 is 14 residues. Germline V gene lookup returns CDR1 SGHTA and CDR2 FQGNSA. V shed 2 bases and J shed 7 bases, with 11 bases lying between them. The CDR3: CASSLLQIHGELFF. The CDR3 DNA is TGTGCCAGCAGCTTACTCCAGATTCACGGGGAGCTGTTTTTT.

In this sample, this clone turned up once. The chain couples TRBV21-1 to TRBJ2-7; the DNA was not compared with TRBD2, the D call given in the table. TRBV21-1 is a documented pseudogene. The CDR3 spans 19 residues. DNA of the CDR3: TGTGCCAGCAGCAAAGCGTTTAGGACTAGCGGGATCAAATCCTACGAGCAGTACTTC. It yields the protein CASSKAFRTSGIKSYEQYF.

The V and J genes are TRBV24-1 and TRBJ2-7; 8 positions agree with TRBD2. Germline V lookup: CDR1 KGHDR, CDR2 SFDVKD. J gave up 0 bases and V 10 bases, and 4 bases lay outside the gene matches. The CDR3 totals 13 residues. The CDR3, as DNA: TGTGCCACTAGCGGGACTAACTCCTACGAGCAGTACTTC. Its translation is CATSGTNSYEQYF.

The chain links TRBV2 to TRBJ2-3, with 9 bases aligning to TRBD2. The trim removed 11 bases at V and 6 bases at J, leaving 15 bases unmatched. The CDR3 extends over 15 amino acids. Germline CDR1 reads SNHLY; CDR2 reads FYNNEI. The CDR3 here is CAAQRAGGPSDTQYF. For the CDR3, the DNA is TGTGCCGCGCAGCGGGCGGGAGGGCCAAGCGATACGCAGTATTTT.

The V call is TRBV2, the J call TRBJ2-7; 10 positions match TRBD1. This CDR3 is 15 amino acids long. J gave up 6 bases and V 8 bases, and 13 bases lay outside the gene matches. CDR1 is SNHLY and CDR2 is FYNNEI in the germline V gene. This chain's CDR3 is CASGSTGTGDGEQYF. CDR3 DNA sequence: TGTGCCAGCGGCTCGACCGGGACAGGGGATGGCGAGCAGTACTTC.

The rearrangement uses TRBV6-2 or TRBV6-3 and TRBJ2-7, with 10 bases lining up with TRBD2. Unmatched junction bases numbered 11, after V lost 6 bases and J lost 0 bases. The CDR3 is 17 residues long. CDR1 is MNHEY and CDR2 is SVGEGT in the germline V gene. For the CDR3, the DNA is TGTGCCAGCAGCCCCGTTGCCGGGACTAGCGACTCCTACGAGCAGTACTTC. Its translation is CASSPVAGTSDSYEQYF.

The chain couples TRBV5-4 to TRBJ2-2, with no clear D. V was trimmed by 4 bases and J by 1 base, leaving 14 bases between them. CDR3 size: 16 residues. CDR1 and CDR2 (germline): SGHNT, YYREEE (reference sequence). CDR3 protein: CASSPTVGGNTGELFF. The DNA for the CDR3 is TGTGCCAGCAGCCCCACAGTCGGTGGGAACACCGGGGAGCTGTTTTTT.

The chain joins TRBV21-1 to TRBJ1-5; the table's D gene call, TRBD1, was not cross checked with the DNA. TRBV21-1 is a listed pseudogene. There are 15 residues in the CDR3. The CDR3 is CASSITDRARQPQHF. CDR3 in DNA: TGTGCCAGCAGCATCACGGACAGGGCCCGCCAGCCCCAGCATTTT.

In its sample, this clone was seen a few times. This rearrangement joins TRBV24-1 to TRBJ1-1, with D possibly TRBD1 on 5 matching bases. Trimming removed 9 bases at V and 1 base at J, with 11 bases between. Germline V CDR1 and CDR2: KGHDR, SFDVKD. The CDR3 is 13 amino acids. The CDR3 region is CATARAENTEAFF. CDR3 coding DNA: TGTGCCACCGCCAGGGCAGAGAACACTGAAGCTTTCTTT.

The chain recombines TRBV5-1 with TRBJ2-7, with a possible D match to TRBD2 (5 bases). The germline V gene has CDR1 SGHRS and CDR2 YFSETQ. This CDR3 region has 14 residues. V gave up 0 bases and J gave up 12 bases, with 19 bases separating them. Here the CDR3 reads CASSLADRVEVWYF. The CDR3 DNA reads TGCGCCAGCAGCTTGGCCGACCGGGTGGAGGTTTGGTACTTC.

The chain uses TRBV5-1 and TRBJ2-1; 11 nucleotides match TRBD2. Trimming took 3 bases from V and 7 from J; bases not matched to a gene: 12. Germline CDR1 and CDR2: SGHRS and YFSETQ. The CDR3 extends over 17 amino acids. The chain's CDR3 is CASSSAPLAGGINEQFF. Written as DNA, the CDR3 is TGCGCCAGCAGCTCCGCACCCCTAGCGGGAGGAATTAATGAGCAGTTCTTC.

The chain joins TRBV6-5 to TRBJ2-3, with 11 bases that match TRBD2. V lost 6 bases, J lost 6 bases, and 5 bases stayed unmatched. CDR3 length: 14 amino acids. Looked up from germline, CDR1 is MNHEY and CDR2 is SVGAGI. The CDR3 bases are TGTGCCAGCAGCTTAGCGGGAGGGGTCGATACGCAGTATTTT. It encodes CASSLAGGVDTQYF.

This clone was detected only once. The V and J genes are TRBV5-1 and TRBJ2-3; 14 nucleotides align to TRBD2. The V and J ends lost 4 bases and 6 bases, in that order; junction bases with no gene match: 1. This CDR3 has 14 residues. Germline values: CDR1 SGHRS, CDR2 YFSETQ. The chain's CDR3 is CASSGTSGSDTQYF. In nucleotides, the CDR3 is TGCGCCAGCAGCGGGACTAGCGGGAGTGATACGCAGTATTTT.

The chain couples TRBV12-5 to TRBJ1-6; no clear D. CDR3 length: 13 amino acids. Per germline, CDR1 LGHNT and CDR2 FRNRAP. The germline V and J ends were trimmed by 0 bases and 8 bases, with 5 bases remaining between them. The CDR3 region is CASGLVADSPLHF. The CDR3 DNA reads as TGTGCTAGTGGTTTGGTAGCGGATTCACCCCTCCACTTT.

J is TRBJ2-5 and V is TRBV11-2; tentatively, D is TRBD1 (5 bases). Trimming shortened V by 10 bases and J by 0 bases, and 21 bases separated the two germline ends. The CDR3 extends over 16 amino acids. Germline lookup yields CDR1 SGHAT and CDR2 FQNNGV. The CDR3 sequence is CATKLRSKGYQETQYF. The CDR3 nucleotides read TGTGCCACCAAGCTTAGAAGTAAGGGGTACCAAGAGACCCAGTACTTC.

The chain joins TRBV5-3 to TRBJ2-5, with D uncertain. TRBV5-3 is labeled an ORF, and its function is uncertain. V lost 2 bases to trimming and J lost 2 bases, with 10 bases between them. This CDR3 has 14 residues. CDR3 in amino acids: CARSLLRFQETQYF. The CDR3 DNA reads as TGTGCCAGAAGCTTATTGCGGTTTCAAGAGACCCAGTACTTC.

The J gene is TRBJ1-4, the V gene TRBV7-9; 8 positions match TRBD1. V dropped 6 bases and J dropped 3; count of bases not matched to a gene: 3. Germline loops: CDR1 SEHNR, CDR2 FQNEAQ (reference sequence). This CDR3 contains 14 residues. CDR3 sequence (DNA): TGTGCCAGCAGGCCAGGGGGCTCTAATGAAAAACTGTTTTTT. Encoded protein: CASRPGGSNEKLFF.

The genes are TRBV5-1 and TRBJ2-2; 14 bases agree with TRBD2. With 5 bases clipped from V and 4 bases from J, the junction kept 7 bases outside the gene matches. The CDR3 spans 17 residues. Looked up from germline, CDR1 is SGHRS and CDR2 is YFSETQ. CDR3 in amino acids: CASSQGLAGDGTGELFF. CDR3 coding DNA: TGCGCCAGCAGTCAGGGACTAGCGGGAGACGGCACCGGGGAGCTGTTTTTT.

This clone has a single count. The V and J genes are TRBV24-1 and TRBJ2-2; 8 nucleotides line up with TRBD1. The CDR3 is 14 amino acids. Germline CDR1 KGHDR, CDR2 SFDVKD. Unmatched junction bases numbered 5, after V lost 4 bases and J lost 8 bases. CDR3 sequence reads: CATSDDRGSGELFF. DNA for the CDR3: TGTGCCACCAGTGACGACAGGGGATCGGGGGAGCTGTTTTTT.

The chain recombines TRBV6-6 with TRBJ1-2, with a weak D call TRBD1 (6 bases). Germline lookup yields CDR1 MNHNY and CDR2 SVGAGI (reference sequence). The CDR3 is 13 amino acids. V was shortened by 4 bases and J by 3 bases, with 9 bases between the two germline ends. The CDR3 coding sequence is TGTGCCAGCAGTTTACAGGGAGACTATGGCTACACCTTC. It is translated as CASSLQGDYGYTF.

The chain couples TRBV30 to TRBJ2-3, with 9 bases aligning to TRBD1. Per the germline V gene, CDR1 is GTSNPN and CDR2 is SVGIG (reference sequence). This CDR3 has 16 amino acids. The ends lost 3 bases at V and 2 bases at J; junction bases unmatched: 9. The CDR3 DNA is TGTGCCTGGAGAGGTTTGACAGGGGGAACCACAGATACGCAGTATTTT. This sequence encodes CAWRGLTGGTTDTQYF.

V gene TRBV27 combines with J gene TRBJ2-6, with D perhaps TRBD2 (5 bases). The CDR3 length is 13 residues. Germline V lookup: CDR1 MNHEY, CDR2 SMNVEV (reference sequence). V lost 8 bases, J lost 8 bases, and 13 bases lay in between. The CDR3 nucleotides are TGTGCCAGCCGCCTGCCGGGGACCAACGTCCTGACTTTC. Its protein product is CASRLPGTNVLTF.

V is TRBV19 and J is TRBJ2-5; 11 bases match TRBD1. Per the germline V gene, CDR1 is LNHDA and CDR2 is SQIVND (reference sequence). The CDR3 totals 15 residues. V shed 6 bases and J 5 bases; nucleotides not matched to a gene: 8. This chain's CDR3 is CASRPGQGAGETQYF. CDR3 coding DNA: TGTGCCAGTAGACCCGGACAGGGGGCGGGTGAGACCCAGTACTTC.

This chain links TRBV30 with TRBJ1-1; 7 nucleotides align to TRBD1. CDR1 and CDR2 (germline): GTSNPN, SVGIG (reference sequence). The CDR3 has 12 residues. Germline trimming cut 4 bases from V and 3 bases from J; bases unmatched to any gene: 2. The CDR3 reads CAWNQGDTEAFF. The CDR3, as DNA: TGTGCCTGGAACCAGGGGGACACTGAAGCTTTCTTT.

The rearrangement joins TRBV5-4 to TRBJ2-1; 9 bases align to TRBD2. Germline CDR1 is SGHNT and CDR2 is YYREEE (reference sequence). V lost 0 bases, J lost 5 bases, and 3 bases stayed unmatched. The CDR3 is 15 amino acids. CDR3 nucleotides: TGTGCCAGCAGCTTGGGACTAGCGGCCCACAATGAGCAGTTCTTC. It yields the protein CASSLGLAAHNEQFF. Complete variable domain (other parts from reference TRBV5-4 and TRBJ2-1): ETGVTQSPTHLIKTRGQQVTLRCSSQSGHNTVSWYQQALGQGPQFIFQYYREEENGRGNFPPRFSGLQFPNYSSELNVNALELDDSALYLCASSLGLAAHNEQFFGPGTRLTVL.

The CDR3 nucleotides are TGTGCCTGGAGTTCCGTTGGAAACACCATATATTTT. Translating it yields CAWSSVGNTIYF. This chain joins TRBV30 and TRBJ1-3; D gene ambiguous. Germline CDR1 is GTSNPN and CDR2 is SVGIG (reference sequence). CDR3 length equals 12 residues. Trimming stripped 2 bases from V and 3 bases from J, with 5 bases between.